Below are 30 T cell receptor beta chains sequenced from a single sample in a study of cytomegalovirus exposure and HLA in healthy donors. The PCR contained 60 Vbeta and 13 Jbeta primers. Some clones are missing from TCRdb's copy, which holds only in-frame ones; the method was immunoSEQ multiplex PCR. Of fewer than 100,000 clones in the sample, roughly 73% were seen once. Sequencing was performed on PBMCs. Receptor source: a woman between 40 and 55 years old in good health and CMV-seronegative.

This sequence joins TRBV5-1 and TRBJ1-1, with D possibly being TRBD1 (5 bases). In germline, CDR1 is SGHRS, CDR2 YFSETQ. This CDR3 comprises 15 residues. The V end was cut by 0 bases, the J end by 3 bases, with 12 bases between. CDR3 nucleotide sequence: TGCGCCAGCAGCTTGGCCCCAGGGATGGACACTGAAGCTTTCTTT. Translation gives CASSLAPGMDTEAFF. Full variable domain (remainder filled in from reference TRBV5-1 and TRBJ1-1): KAGVTQTPRYLIKTRGQQVTLSCSPISGHRSVSWYQQTPGQGLQFLFEYFSETQRNKGNFPGRFSGRQFSNSRSEMNVSTLELGDSALYLCASSLAPGMDTEAFFGQGTRLTVV.

V and J are TRBV12-5 and TRBJ1-1, with D possibly being TRBD1 (6 bases). CDR3 length equals 13 residues. Deletions cut 7 bases from V and 3 bases from J, with 12 bases between. Germline V CDR1 and CDR2: LGHNT, FRNRAP. The CDR3 DNA follows: TGTGCTAGTGCCCGACAGGTGGACACTGAAGCTTTCTTT. This codes for CASARQVDTEAFF.

The CDR3 sequence is CASSQTGSRGAGELFF. Written as DNA, the CDR3 is TGTGCCAGCAGCCAAACAGGGTCCCGGGGGGCCGGGGAGCTGTTTTTT. This chain links TRBV4-2 with TRBJ2-2; TRBD2 is a possible D gene (7 bases). The CDR3 is 16 residues long. Trimming removed 2 bases from V and 6 bases from J, with 16 bases in between. Per the germline V gene, CDR1 is LGHNA and CDR2 is YNFKEQ.

The V gene is TRBV7-3, the J gene TRBJ2-1; D not resolved. The CDR3 is 12 amino acids. V lost 5 bases and J 6 bases, leaving 8 bases between the germline ends. CDR1 is SGHTA and CDR2 is FQGTGA in the germline V gene. In nucleotides, the CDR3 is TGTGCCAGCAGCGGCCCTCGCAATGAGCAGTTCTTC. Protein: CASSGPRNEQFF.

The V gene is TRBV7-2, the J gene TRBJ2-1; 13 positions agree with TRBD2. CDR1 and CDR2 (germline): SGHTA, FQGNSA. Trimming removed 3 bases from V and 10 bases from J; junction bases left unmatched: 9. This CDR3 spans 16 amino acids. The CDR3 loop is CASSLVGLAGAGEQFF. The CDR3 coding sequence is TGTGCCAGCAGCTTGGTTGGACTAGCGGGGGCTGGGGAGCAGTTCTTC. Drawing the rest from reference TRBV7-2 and TRBJ2-1, the complete variable domain is GAGVSQSPSNKVTEKGKDVELRCDPISGHTALYWYRQSLGQGLEFLIYFQGNSAPDKSGLPSDRFSAERTGGSVSTLTIQRTQQEDSAVYLCASSLVGLAGAGEQFFGPGTRLTVL.

This sequence joins TRBV25-1 and TRBJ2-3, with D maybe TRBD1 (6 bases). V was pared by 5 bases and J by 4 bases, with 10 bases between. Germline V gene lookup returns CDR1 MGHDK and CDR2 SYGVNS. This CDR3 has 13 residues. CDR3 DNA sequence: TGTGCCAGCAGTCTGGGGGCCTCAGATACGCAGTATTTT. This codes for CASSLGASDTQYF. Drawing the rest from reference TRBV25-1 and TRBJ2-3, the complete variable domain is EADIYQTPRYLVIGTGKKITLECSQTMGHDKMYWYQQDPGMELHLIHYSYGVNSTEKGDLSSESTVSRIRTEHFPLTLESARPSHTSQYLCASSLGASDTQYFGPGTRLTVL.

This clone was seen a single time. The rearrangement uses TRBV5-1 and TRBJ1-2; 7 nucleotides align to TRBD1. Losses at the gene ends were 0 bases for V and 1 base for J; bases not matched to a gene: 3. CDR1 and CDR2 (germline): SGHRS, YFSETQ. CDR3 size: 15 residues. The CDR3 nucleotides read TGCGCCAGCAGCTTGGGCGACAGGGATAACTATGGCTACACCTTC. Its protein is CASSLGDRDNYGYTF.

This chain links TRBV13 with TRBJ2-1; D perhaps matches TRBD2 (6 bases). Germline CDR1 PRHDT, CDR2 FYEKMQ (reference sequence). CDR3 length equals 13 residues. V lost 0 bases to trimming and J lost 6 bases, with 6 bases between them. The chain's CDR3 is CASSLGGGNEQFF. DNA for the CDR3: TGTGCCAGCAGCTTAGGCGGGGGCAATGAGCAGTTCTTC.

The chain has TRBV5-6 and TRBJ1-5, with TRBD1 matching 11 bases. The V gene end was trimmed by 1 base and the J gene end by 3 bases; junction bases not matched to a gene: 3. This CDR3 has 16 amino acids. Looked up from germline, CDR1 is SGHDT and CDR2 is YYEEEE. The CDR3 region is CASSLRTGGINQPQHF. The CDR3 DNA is TGTGCCAGCAGCTTGCGGACAGGGGGCATCAATCAGCCCCAGCATTTT.

The genes are TRBV30 and TRBJ1-6; 8 nucleotides agree with TRBD1. The CDR3 is 17 residues long. Germline V gives CDR1 GTSNPN, CDR2 SVGIG (reference sequence). V shed 1 base and J 7 bases; nucleotides not matched to a gene: 12. The DNA for the CDR3 is TGTGCCTGGAGTGCGTGGACAGGGCCGGCGTCAAATTCACCCCTCCACTTT. This codes for CAWSAWTGPASNSPLHF.

This clone was counted a few times. This sequence joins TRBV15 and TRBJ2-3, with D perhaps TRBD1 (6 bases). CDR3 length equals 15 residues. V was clipped by 0 bases and J by 2 bases, with 9 bases between them. The germline V gene encodes CDR1 LNHNV and CDR2 YYDKDF (reference sequence). Here the CDR3 DNA reads TGTGCCACCAGCAGAGACGGACAGTCCACAGATACGCAGTATTTT. Translating it yields CATSRDGQSTDTQYF.

The rearrangement links TRBV18 to TRBJ2-7, with TRBD2 as a possible D gene (6 bases). Germline CDR1 and CDR2: KGHSH and LQKENI. Trimming took 3 bases from V and 0 from J, leaving 9 bases between them. The CDR3 spans 14 residues. The CDR3 DNA follows: TGTGCCAGCTCACCTGCGGGGAGCTCCTACGAGCAGTACTTC. Its translation: CASSPAGSSYEQYF.

This rearrangement joins TRBV4-3 to TRBJ1-1, with TRBD1 matching over 9 bases. V shed 1 base and J 0 bases; nucleotides not matched to a gene: 9. This CDR3 contains 18 residues. CDR1 LGHNA and CDR2 YSLEER come from the germline V gene. The CDR3: CASSQGTGGAGLNTEAFF. The CDR3 DNA reads as TGCGCCAGCAGCCAAGGAACAGGGGGCGCAGGGTTGAACACTGAAGCTTTCTTT.

The V gene is TRBV28, the J gene TRBJ1-1; 12 bases match TRBD1. The germline V gene has CDR1 MDHEN and CDR2 SYDVKM. J gave up 5 bases and V 5 bases, and 12 bases lay outside the gene matches. CDR3 length equals 17 residues. The CDR3 spells CASSPGTGGNIRTEAFF. In DNA form, the CDR3 reads TGTGCCAGCAGTCCGGGGACAGGGGGCAATATTCGGACTGAAGCTTTCTTT.

The chain employs TRBV5-4 and TRBJ1-1; 10 nucleotides line up with TRBD1. V trimming: 4 bases; J trimming: 9 bases; junction bases outside the gene matches: 12. Germline lookup yields CDR1 SGHNT and CDR2 YYREEE (reference sequence). The CDR3 is made up of 15 amino acids. CDR3 DNA sequence: TGTGCCAGCAGCCTTAGAGGGGGGACAGGGGTTCAAGCTTTCTTT. This codes for CASSLRGGTGVQAFF.

The rearrangement joins TRBV28 to TRBJ1-1; 9 nucleotides agree with TRBD1. Germline-derived CDR1 and CDR2 are MDHEN and SYDVKM. The CDR3 has 14 amino acids. V shed 2 bases and J 4 bases; nucleotides not matched to a gene: 2. CDR3 DNA sequence: TGTGCCAGCAGTTTAATGGACAGGGGCACTGAAGCTTTCTTT. This sequence encodes CASSLMDRGTEAFF.

This clone came up a few times. The V gene is TRBV4-1, the J gene TRBJ1-3; TRBD1 is a possible D gene (6 bases). There are 16 residues in the CDR3. CDR1 is MGHRA, CDR2 YSYEKL, per germline. V was trimmed by 0 bases and J by 4 bases, leaving 13 bases between them. The CDR3 here is CASSQDRLTGGNTIYF. The CDR3 nucleotides read TGCGCCAGCAGCCAAGATCGGCTAACAGGGGGAAACACCATATATTTT.

In regard to this clone: The sample holds other DNA sequences that translate to the same CDR3. The chain links TRBV29-1 to TRBJ1-1; no firm D call. V lost 5 bases and J lost 0, with 7 bases in between. The CDR3 length is 12 residues. Germline-derived CDR1 and CDR2 are SQVTM and ANQGSEA. DNA for the CDR3: TGCAGCGTTTTAGAAATGAACACTGAAGCTTTCTTT. As protein: CSVLEMNTEAFF. Variable domain in full (rest from reference TRBV29-1 and TRBJ1-1): SAVISQKPSRDICQRGTSLTIQCQVDSQVTMMFWYRQQPGQSLTLIATANQGSEATYESGFVIDKFPISRPNLTFSTLTVSNMSPEDSSIYLCSVLEMNTEAFFGQGTRLTVV.

The chain links TRBV30 to TRBJ2-7, with 12 bases identical to TRBD1. The junction had 4 bases not matched to a gene; V was cut back by 1 base and J by 6 bases. CDR3 size: 14 residues. Germline CDR1 reads GTSNPN; CDR2 reads SVGIG (reference sequence). This chain's CDR3 is CAWSGGTGGFEQYF. The CDR3 bases are TGTGCCTGGAGTGGTGGGACAGGGGGCTTCGAGCAGTACTTC.

This chain links TRBV15 with TRBJ2-3; 9 bases map to TRBD1. The CDR3 loop spans 16 amino acids. With 0 bases clipped from V and 6 bases from J, the junction kept 7 bases outside the gene matches. Germline assignment: CDR1 LNHNV and CDR2 YYDKDF (reference sequence). CDR3 loop: CATSREGTGWRDTQYF. CDR3 DNA: TGTGCCACCAGCAGAGAGGGGACAGGGTGGAGGGATACGCAGTATTTT.

CDR3 residues: CASSRGPGEQYF. DNA for the CDR3: TGTGCCAGCAGCAGGGGTCCGGGCGAGCAGTACTTC. This chain links TRBV2 with TRBJ2-7; D possibly corresponds to TRBD1 (6 bases). CDR1 is SNHLY and CDR2 is FYNNEI in the germline V gene. The CDR3 consists of 12 residues. The V and J ends lost 6 bases and 6 bases respectively, with 12 bases between them.

This rearrangement joins TRBV7-8 to TRBJ1-4; D gene ambiguous. V was clipped by 1 base and J by 6 bases, with 3 bases between them. Germline V gene lookup returns CDR1 SGHVS and CDR2 FQNEAQ. The CDR3 has 12 amino acids. In DNA, the CDR3 is TGTGCCAGCAGCTTAGGCGATGAAAAACTGTTTTTT. Residues: CASSLGDEKLFF.

This chain links TRBV7-2 with TRBJ1-6; TRBD1 matches 7 bases. Germline V gene data show CDR1 as SGHTA and CDR2 as FQGNSA. Losses at the gene ends were 5 bases for V and 9 bases for J; bases not matched to a gene: 10. CDR3 length: 15 residues. CDR3 residues: CASSPWTGVFSPLHF. For the CDR3, the DNA is TGTGCCAGCAGCCCGTGGACAGGCGTATTTTCACCCCTCCACTTT.

This sequence joins TRBV5-6 and TRBJ1-5; TRBD1 aligns across 7 bases. Unmatched junction bases numbered 8, after V lost 4 bases and J lost 1 base. CDR3 length: 16 residues. CDR1 is SGHDT, CDR2 YYEEEE, per germline. The CDR3 sequence is CASSHRQGGSNQPQHF. CDR3 coding DNA: TGTGCCAGCAGCCATAGACAGGGAGGAAGCAATCAGCCCCAGCATTTT.

The rearrangement joins TRBV19 to TRBJ1-1; possibly TRBD1 for D (5 bases). Germline assignment: CDR1 LNHDA and CDR2 SQIVND (reference sequence). The CDR3 is 14 residues long. V gave up 6 bases and J gave up 0 bases, with 11 bases separating them. CDR3 sequence (DNA): TGTGCCAGTAGGGACACAGGCATGAACACTGAAGCTTTCTTT. Translation gives CASRDTGMNTEAFF.

The gene calls are TRBV7-2 and TRBJ1-6; TRBD1 is a possible D gene (6 bases). Germline CDR1 is SGHTA and CDR2 is FQGNSA. V was trimmed by 5 bases and J by 10 bases, leaving 9 bases between them. The CDR3 is 12 residues long. CDR3 region: CASSLQGSPLHF. The CDR3 DNA reads TGTGCCAGCAGCCTCCAGGGGTCACCCCTCCACTTT.

The chain combines TRBV14 with TRBJ1-6; D not resolved. V was trimmed by 3 bases and J by 4 bases, leaving 13 bases between them. The germline CDR1 and CDR2 sequences are SGHDN and FVKESK. The CDR3 is made up of 16 amino acids. CDR3 protein: CASSQEVQSYNSPLHF. For the CDR3, the DNA is TGTGCCAGCAGCCAGGAAGTACAGTCTTATAATTCACCCCTCCACTTT. The variable domain in full, completed from reference TRBV14 and TRBJ1-6, reads EAGVTQFPSHSVIEKGQTVTLRCDPISGHDNLYWYRRVMGKEIKFLLHFVKESKQDESGMPNNRFLAERTGGTYSTLKVQPAELEDSGVYFCASSQEVQSYNSPLHFGNGTRLTVT.

This clone was detected a few times. The chain links TRBV5-4 to TRBJ2-7; D may be TRBD1 (5 bases). Germline CDR1 SGHNT, CDR2 YYREEE (reference sequence). V was pared by 4 bases and J by 5 bases, with 19 bases between. This CDR3 comprises 15 residues. DNA for the CDR3: TGTGCCAGCAGCCCCCCCCAGGGCGTATCGGACGAGCAGTACTTC. Encoded protein: CASSPPQGVSDEQYF.

This clone was counted between two and nine times. J is TRBJ1-6 and V is TRBV19; D not certain. V lost 4 bases, J lost 8 bases, and 9 bases lay in between. This CDR3 contains 13 residues. Germline V gene data show CDR1 as LNHDA and CDR2 as SQIVND (reference sequence). The CDR3 loop is CASSTYQDSPLHF. The CDR3 DNA reads as TGTGCCAGTAGTACCTATCAGGATTCACCCCTCCACTTT.

This clone was seen just once. This chain joins TRBV6-1 and TRBJ2-7, with 7 positions matching TRBD2. From germline, CDR1 is MNHNS and CDR2 SASEGT. With 2 bases clipped from V and 6 bases from J, the junction kept 10 bases outside the gene matches. The length of the CDR3 is 15 residues. CDR3 in DNA: TGTGCCAGCAGTGAAATAGGGCGGGAGAGGTCCGAGCAGTACTTC. As protein: CASSEIGRERSEQYF.